This TCR beta chain was captured in a study of blood T cell repertoires in COVID-19. For the study at large: The United States, Italy and Spain provided the acute and convalescent COVID-19 samples.

This CDR3 contains 13 residues. V lost 5 bases, J lost 5 bases, and 10 bases lay in between. The germline V gene encodes CDR1 LNHDA and CDR2 SQIVND (reference sequence). The table lists this clone with a few counts. Data came from immunoSEQ multiplex PCR; TCRdb stores just in-frame clones and leaves some out. The table lists roughly 360,000 clones, roughly 80% of them singletons, with roughly 1.2% in the top ten. The TCR sequence derives from a human donor with acute or convalescent COVID-19. The donor label of this sample is uncertain. The sequencing input was peripheral blood. The chain is built from TRBV19 and TRBJ1-5, with a weak D call TRBD1 (5 bases). CDR3 sequence: CASSERGDQPQHF. In DNA form, the CDR3 reads TGTGCCAGTAGTGAAAGGGGTGATCAGCCCCAGCATTTT. The variable domain in full, completed from reference TRBV19 and TRBJ1-5, reads DGGITQSPKYLFRKEGQNVTLSCEQNLNHDAMYWYRQDPGQGLRLIYYSQIVNDFQKGDIAEGYSVSREKKESFPLTVTSAQKNPTAFYLCASSERGDQPQHFGDGTRLSIL.